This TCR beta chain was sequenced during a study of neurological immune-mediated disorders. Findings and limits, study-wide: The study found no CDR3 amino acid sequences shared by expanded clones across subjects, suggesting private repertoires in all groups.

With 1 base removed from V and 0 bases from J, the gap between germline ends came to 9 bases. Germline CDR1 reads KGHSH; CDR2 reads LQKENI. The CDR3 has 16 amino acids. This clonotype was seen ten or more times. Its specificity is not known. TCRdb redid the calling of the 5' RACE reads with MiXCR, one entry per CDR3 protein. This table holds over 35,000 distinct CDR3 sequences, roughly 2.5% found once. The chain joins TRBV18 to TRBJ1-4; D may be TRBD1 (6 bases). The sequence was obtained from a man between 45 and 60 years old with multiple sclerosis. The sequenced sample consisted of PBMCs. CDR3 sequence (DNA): TGTGCCAGCTCACCACAGGGGGAAGCAACTAATGAAAAACTGTTTTTT. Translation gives CASSPQGEATNEKLFF. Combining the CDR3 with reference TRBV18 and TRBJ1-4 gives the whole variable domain NAGVMQNPRHLVRRRGQEARLRCSPMKGHSHVYWYRQLPEEGLKFMVYLQKENIIDESGMPKERFSAEFPKEGPSILRIQQVVRGDSAAYFCASSPQGEATNEKLFFGSGTQLSVL.